This T cell receptor beta chain was sequenced during a study of CD8 T cells in Susac syndrome (dated by TCRdb to the late 2010s). A note on the overall study: Among the sequenced Susac syndrome patients, more than five had clinically active disease and fewer than 10 were in clinical remission. Whether CD8+ T cell activation and differentiation in Susac syndrome was antigen driven was tested using repertoire sequencing. At blood withdrawal, Susac syndrome patients were either therapy-naive, taking corticosteroids (in some cases with IVIg as well), or taking IVIg alone.

High-throughput TCR beta sequencing profiled peripheral blood CD8+ and CD4+ T cells from healthy donors, Susac syndrome patients and multiple sclerosis patients. Recently defined diagnostic criteria for definite or probable disease were met by the Susac syndrome patients. CD8+ TEMRA cells were enriched by FACS, while bulk CD8+ and CD4+ T cells were purified by magnetic negative isolation. Blood was drawn into EDTA tubes, processed within 24 hours, and PBMCs were isolated by density gradient centrifugation. PBMCs intended for TCR sequencing were frozen in liquid nitrogen and were later thawed in a 37 degrees C water bath. The sorted or isolated CD4+, CD8+ and CD8+ TEMRA cells reached a purity of at least 90%. RNA was extracted using the RNeasy kit, and roughly 0.5 to 1 ug of the RNA was reverse transcribed with random hexamers. The immunoSEQ multiplex PCR assay, covering 54 Vbeta and 13 Jbeta segments, was used to amplify TCR beta CDR3 regions. PCR amplification bias was corrected by using a synthetic template baseline for primer optimization and computational correction. The original pipeline was this. Only productive sequences were kept, with reads annotated to V, D and J genes according to IMGT and analyzed in immunoSEQ Analyzer. Clonality was calculated as one minus the Shannon entropy normalized by log2 of the number of productive unique sequences. Public and private clones were assessed among the 100 most prevalent clones of each patient and control. Clones were defined as Susac-specific when absent from the healthy and MS cohorts, from about 970 published viral clones and from other ImmuneACCESS disease sequences. TCRdb reworked the public reads: Q25 trimming with fastp, MiXCR clone assembly, productive beta chains retained. Here each entry gathers all rows of one CDR3 protein and keeps the most common genes and DNA. What appears here as the V and J calls and clone size reflects TCRdb's work, not the paper's. Here the sample has about 150,000 distinct CDR3 sequences; 90% to 95% occur a single time. The top ten clones comprise 0.16% of the sample.

Points the paper makes about the study in general: The TCR sequencing and HLA analysis was acknowledged to have included a relatively small number of individuals. In patients with Susac syndrome, the CD4+ T cell repertoire showed no detectable clonal expansion.

The CDR3 holds 15 amino acids from the cysteine to the phenylalanine. Of all the DNA, just the CDR3 is kept, 45 bases in frame from base 1. CDR1 and CDR2 are drawn from the germline V gene (reference sequence): LNHNV, YYDKDF. V loses 7 bases of germline sequence and J loses 1 base, and the interval between the two ends is 15 bases. With respect to this clonotype: Its antigen is still unknown. Base qualities are not recorded, but no much larger clone differs from it by a single base.

The chain is made from TRBV15 and TRBJ2-3; TRBD1 is possibly the D segment (6 matching bases). The TCR sequence derives from a human donor with Susac syndrome. Input material: CD4+ T cells from PBMCs. The DNA sequence is TGTGCCACCACTTCGACAGGCGGCGGCACAGATACGCAGTATTTT. Its coded protein is CATTSTGGGTDTQYF. Reference TRBV15 and TRBJ2-3 proteins supply the regions before and after the CDR3; the full variable domain is: DAMVIQNPRYQVTQFGKPVTLSCSQTLNHNVMYWYQQKSSQAPKLLFHYYDKDFNNEADTPDNFQSRRPNTSFCFLDIRSPGLGDTAMYLCATTSTGGGTDTQYFGPGTRLTVL.